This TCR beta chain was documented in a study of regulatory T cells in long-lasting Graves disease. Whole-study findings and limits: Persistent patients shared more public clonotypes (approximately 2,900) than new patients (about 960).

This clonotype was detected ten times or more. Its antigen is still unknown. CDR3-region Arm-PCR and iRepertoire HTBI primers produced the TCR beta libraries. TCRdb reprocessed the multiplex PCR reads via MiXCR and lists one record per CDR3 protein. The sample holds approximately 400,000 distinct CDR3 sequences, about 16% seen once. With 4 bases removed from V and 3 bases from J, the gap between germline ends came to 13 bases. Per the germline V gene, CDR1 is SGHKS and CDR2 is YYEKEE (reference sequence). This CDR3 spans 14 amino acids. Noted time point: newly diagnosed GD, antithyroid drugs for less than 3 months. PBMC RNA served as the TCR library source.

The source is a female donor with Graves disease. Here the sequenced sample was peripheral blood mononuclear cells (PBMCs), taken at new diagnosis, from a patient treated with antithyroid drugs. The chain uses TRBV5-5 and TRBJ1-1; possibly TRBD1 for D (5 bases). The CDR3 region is CASSTGGRDTEAFF. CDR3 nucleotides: TGTGCCAGCAGCACTGGGGGGAGAGACACTGAAGCTTTCTTT.